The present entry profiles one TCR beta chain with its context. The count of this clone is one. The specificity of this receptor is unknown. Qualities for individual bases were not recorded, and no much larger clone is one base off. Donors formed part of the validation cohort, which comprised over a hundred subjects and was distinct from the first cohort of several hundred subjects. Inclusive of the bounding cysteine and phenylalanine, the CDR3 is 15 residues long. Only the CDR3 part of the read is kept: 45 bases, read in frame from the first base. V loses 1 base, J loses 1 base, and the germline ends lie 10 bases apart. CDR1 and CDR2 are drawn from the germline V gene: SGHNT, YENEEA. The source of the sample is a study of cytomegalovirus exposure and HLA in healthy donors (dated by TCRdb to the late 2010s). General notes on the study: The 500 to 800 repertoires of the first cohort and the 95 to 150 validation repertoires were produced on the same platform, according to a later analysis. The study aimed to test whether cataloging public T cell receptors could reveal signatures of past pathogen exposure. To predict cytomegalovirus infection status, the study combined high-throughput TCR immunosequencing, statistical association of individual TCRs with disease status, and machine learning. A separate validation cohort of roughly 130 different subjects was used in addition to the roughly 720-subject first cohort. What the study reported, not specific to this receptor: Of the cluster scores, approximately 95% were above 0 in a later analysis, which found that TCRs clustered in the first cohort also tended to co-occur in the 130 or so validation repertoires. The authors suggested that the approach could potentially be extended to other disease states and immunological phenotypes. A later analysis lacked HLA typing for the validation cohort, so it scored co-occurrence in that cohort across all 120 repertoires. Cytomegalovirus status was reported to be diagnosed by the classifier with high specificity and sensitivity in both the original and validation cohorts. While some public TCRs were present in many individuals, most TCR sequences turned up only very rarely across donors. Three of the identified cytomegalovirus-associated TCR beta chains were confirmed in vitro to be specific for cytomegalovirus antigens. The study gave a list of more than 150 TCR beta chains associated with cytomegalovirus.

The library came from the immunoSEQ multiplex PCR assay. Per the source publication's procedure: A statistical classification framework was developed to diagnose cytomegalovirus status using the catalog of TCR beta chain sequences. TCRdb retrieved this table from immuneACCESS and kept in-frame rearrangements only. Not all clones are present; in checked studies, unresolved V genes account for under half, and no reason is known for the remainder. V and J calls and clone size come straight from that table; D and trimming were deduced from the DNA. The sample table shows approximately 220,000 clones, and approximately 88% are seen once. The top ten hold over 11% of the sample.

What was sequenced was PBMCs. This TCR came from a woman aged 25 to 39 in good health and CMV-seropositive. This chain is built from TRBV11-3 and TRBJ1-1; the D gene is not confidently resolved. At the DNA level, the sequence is TGTGCCAGCAGCTTAGCGCTCTTCGGGAACACTGAAGCTTTCTTT. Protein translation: CASSLALFGNTEAFF.